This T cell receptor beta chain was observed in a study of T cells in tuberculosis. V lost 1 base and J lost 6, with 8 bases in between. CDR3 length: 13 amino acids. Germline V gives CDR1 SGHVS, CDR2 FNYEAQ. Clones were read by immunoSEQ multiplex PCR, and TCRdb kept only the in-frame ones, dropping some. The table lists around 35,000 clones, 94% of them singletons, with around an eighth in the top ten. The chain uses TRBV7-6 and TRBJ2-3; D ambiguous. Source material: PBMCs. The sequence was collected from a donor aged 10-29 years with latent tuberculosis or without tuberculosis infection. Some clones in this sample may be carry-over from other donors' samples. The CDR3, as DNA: TGTGCCAGCAGCTTAGAGCGAGGTGATACGCAGTATTTT. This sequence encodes CASSLERGDTQYF.